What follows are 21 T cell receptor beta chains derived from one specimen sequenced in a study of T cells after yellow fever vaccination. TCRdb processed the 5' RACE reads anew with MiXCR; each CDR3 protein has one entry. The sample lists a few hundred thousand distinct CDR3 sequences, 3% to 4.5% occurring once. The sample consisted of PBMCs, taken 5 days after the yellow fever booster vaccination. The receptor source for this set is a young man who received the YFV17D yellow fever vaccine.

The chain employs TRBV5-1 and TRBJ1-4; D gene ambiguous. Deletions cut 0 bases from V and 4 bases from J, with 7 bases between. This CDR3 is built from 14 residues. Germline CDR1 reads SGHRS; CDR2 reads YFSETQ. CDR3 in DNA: TGCGCCAGCAGCTTGGTAGCGCATAATGAAAAACTGTTTTTT. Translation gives CASSLVAHNEKLFF.

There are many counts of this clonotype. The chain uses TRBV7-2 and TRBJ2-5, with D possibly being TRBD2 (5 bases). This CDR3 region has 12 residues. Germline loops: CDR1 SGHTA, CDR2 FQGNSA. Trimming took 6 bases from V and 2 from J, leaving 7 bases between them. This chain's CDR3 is CASRRVQETQYF. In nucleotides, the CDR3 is TGTGCCAGCAGGAGGGTTCAAGAGACCCAGTACTTC.

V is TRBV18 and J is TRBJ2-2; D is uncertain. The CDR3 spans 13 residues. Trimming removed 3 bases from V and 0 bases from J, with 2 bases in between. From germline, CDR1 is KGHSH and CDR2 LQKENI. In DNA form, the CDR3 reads TGTGCCAGCTCACCGTCGAACACCGGGGAGCTGTTTTTT. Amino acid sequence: CASSPSNTGELFF.

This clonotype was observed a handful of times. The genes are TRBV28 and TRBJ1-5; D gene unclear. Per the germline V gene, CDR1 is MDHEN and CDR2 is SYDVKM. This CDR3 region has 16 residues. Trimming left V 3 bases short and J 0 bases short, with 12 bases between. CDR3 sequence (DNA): TGTGCCAGCAGTTTCCGCCTAAAGTATAGCAATCAGCCCCAGCATTTT. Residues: CASSFRLKYSNQPQHF.

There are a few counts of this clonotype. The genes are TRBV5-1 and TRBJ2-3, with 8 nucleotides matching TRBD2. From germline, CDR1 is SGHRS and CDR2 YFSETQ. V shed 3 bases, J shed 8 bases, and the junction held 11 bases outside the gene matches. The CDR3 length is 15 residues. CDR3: CASSSFSGALVTQYF. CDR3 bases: TGCGCCAGCAGCTCCTTTAGCGGGGCTTTAGTTACGCAGTATTTT.

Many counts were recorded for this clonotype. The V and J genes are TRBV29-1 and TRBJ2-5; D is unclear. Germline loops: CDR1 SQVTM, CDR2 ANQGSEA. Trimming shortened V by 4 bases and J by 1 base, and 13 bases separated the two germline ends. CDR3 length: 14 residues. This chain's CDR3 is CSVGSAYPQETQYF. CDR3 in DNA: TGCAGCGTTGGCTCAGCGTACCCCCAAGAGACCCAGTACTTC.

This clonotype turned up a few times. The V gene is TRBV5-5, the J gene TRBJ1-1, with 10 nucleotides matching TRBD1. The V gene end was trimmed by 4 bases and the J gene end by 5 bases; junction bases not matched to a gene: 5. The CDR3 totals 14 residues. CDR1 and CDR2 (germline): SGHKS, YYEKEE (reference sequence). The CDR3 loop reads CASSVGQGRTEAFF. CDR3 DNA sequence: TGTGCCAGCAGCGTGGGACAGGGGAGGACTGAAGCTTTCTTT.

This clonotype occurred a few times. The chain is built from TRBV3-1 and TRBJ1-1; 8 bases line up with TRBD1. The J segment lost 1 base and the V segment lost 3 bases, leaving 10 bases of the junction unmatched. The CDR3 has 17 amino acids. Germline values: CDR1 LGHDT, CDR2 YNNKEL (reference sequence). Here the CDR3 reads CASSHEGTGLRNTEAFF. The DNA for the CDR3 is TGTGCCAGCAGCCACGAGGGGACAGGTCTGAGGAACACTGAAGCTTTCTTT.

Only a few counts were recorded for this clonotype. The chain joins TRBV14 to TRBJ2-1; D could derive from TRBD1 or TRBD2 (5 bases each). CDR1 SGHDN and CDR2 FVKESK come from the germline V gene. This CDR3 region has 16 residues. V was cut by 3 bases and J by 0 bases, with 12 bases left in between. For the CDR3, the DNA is TGTGCCAGCAGCCAGCAGGGCGGGCCCTCCTACAATGAGCAGTTCTTC. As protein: CASSQQGGPSYNEQFF. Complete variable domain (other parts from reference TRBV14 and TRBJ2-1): EAGVTQFPSHSVIEKGQTVTLRCDPISGHDNLYWYRRVMGKEIKFLLHFVKESKQDESGMPNNRFLAERTGGTYSTLKVQPAELEDSGVYFCASSQQGGPSYNEQFFGPGTRLTVL.

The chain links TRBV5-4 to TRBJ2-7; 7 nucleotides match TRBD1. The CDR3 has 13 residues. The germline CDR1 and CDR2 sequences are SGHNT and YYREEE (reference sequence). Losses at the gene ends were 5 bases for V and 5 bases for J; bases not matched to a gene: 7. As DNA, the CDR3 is TGTGCCAGCAGTTCACAGGGGACCCACGAGCAGTACGTC. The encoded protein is CASSSQGTHEQYV.

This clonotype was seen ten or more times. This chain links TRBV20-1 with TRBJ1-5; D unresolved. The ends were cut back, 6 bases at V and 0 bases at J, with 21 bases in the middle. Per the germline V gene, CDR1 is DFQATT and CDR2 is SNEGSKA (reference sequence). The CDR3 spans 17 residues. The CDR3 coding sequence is TGCAGTGCCGGAGGCGCTCATACGGGTTATAGCAATCAGCCCCAGCATTTT. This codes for CSAGGAHTGYSNQPQHF.

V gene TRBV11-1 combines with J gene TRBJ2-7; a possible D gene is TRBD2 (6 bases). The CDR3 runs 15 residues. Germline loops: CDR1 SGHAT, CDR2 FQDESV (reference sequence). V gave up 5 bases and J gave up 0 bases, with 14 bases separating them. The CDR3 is CASSPQLASSYEQYF. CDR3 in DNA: TGTGCCAGCAGCCCTCAACTAGCAAGCTCCTACGAGCAGTACTTC.

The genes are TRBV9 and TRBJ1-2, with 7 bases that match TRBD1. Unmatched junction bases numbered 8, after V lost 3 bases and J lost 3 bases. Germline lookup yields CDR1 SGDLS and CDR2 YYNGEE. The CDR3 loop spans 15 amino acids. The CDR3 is CASSGQGQADYGYTF. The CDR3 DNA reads TGTGCCAGCAGCGGACAGGGTCAGGCGGACTATGGCTACACCTTC. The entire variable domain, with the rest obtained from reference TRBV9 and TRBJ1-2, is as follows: DSGVTQTPKHLITATGQRVTLRCSPRSGDLSVYWYQQSLDQGLQFLIQYYNGEERAKGNILERFSAQQFPDLHSELNLSSLELGDSALYFCASSGQGQADYGYTFGSGTRLTVV.

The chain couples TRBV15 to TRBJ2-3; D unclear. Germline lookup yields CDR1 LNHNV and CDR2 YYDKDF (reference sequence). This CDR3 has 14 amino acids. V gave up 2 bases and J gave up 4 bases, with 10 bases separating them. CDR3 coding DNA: TGTGCCACCAGCAGACCCCTCGGCGCAGATACGCAGTATTTT. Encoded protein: CATSRPLGADTQYF.

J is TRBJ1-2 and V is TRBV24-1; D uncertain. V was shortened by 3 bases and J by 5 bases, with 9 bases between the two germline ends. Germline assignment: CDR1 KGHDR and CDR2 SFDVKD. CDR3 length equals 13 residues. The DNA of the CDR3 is TGTGCCACCAGTGATGATTCCGGGTATGGCTACACCTTC. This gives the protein CATSDDSGYGYTF.

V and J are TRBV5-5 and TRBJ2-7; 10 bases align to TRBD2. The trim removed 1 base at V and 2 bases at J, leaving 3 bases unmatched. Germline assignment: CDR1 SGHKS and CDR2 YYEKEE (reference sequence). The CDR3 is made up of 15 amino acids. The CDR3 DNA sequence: TGTGCCAGCAGCTTGAGCACTAGCGGGACCTACGAGCAGTACTTC. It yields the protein CASSLSTSGTYEQYF.

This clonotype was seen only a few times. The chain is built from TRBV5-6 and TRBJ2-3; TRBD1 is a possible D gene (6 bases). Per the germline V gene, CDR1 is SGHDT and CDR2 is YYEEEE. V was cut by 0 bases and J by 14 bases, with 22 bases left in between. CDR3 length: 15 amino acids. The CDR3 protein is CASSLEWQGLHGRYF. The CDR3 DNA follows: TGTGCCAGCAGCTTGGAGTGGCAGGGGCTGCATGGTCGGTATTTT.

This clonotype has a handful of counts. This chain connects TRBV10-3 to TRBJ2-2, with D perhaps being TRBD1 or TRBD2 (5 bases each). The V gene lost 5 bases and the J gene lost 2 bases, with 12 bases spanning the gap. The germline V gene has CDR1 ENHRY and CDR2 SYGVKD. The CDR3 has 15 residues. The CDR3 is CAISPRDPNTGELFF. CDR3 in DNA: TGTGCCATCAGTCCCCGGGACCCCAACACCGGGGAGCTGTTTTTT.

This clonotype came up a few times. CDR3 in DNA: TGTGCCAGCAGCCAGGGACCGGGCGACACTGAAGCTTTCTTT. It is translated as CASSQGPGDTEAFF. The chain has TRBV7-9 and TRBJ1-1, with a possible D match to TRBD1 (5 bases). Germline loops: CDR1 SEHNR, CDR2 FQNEAQ (reference sequence). The length of the CDR3 is 14 residues. The ends were cut back, 5 bases at V and 3 bases at J, with 13 bases in the middle.

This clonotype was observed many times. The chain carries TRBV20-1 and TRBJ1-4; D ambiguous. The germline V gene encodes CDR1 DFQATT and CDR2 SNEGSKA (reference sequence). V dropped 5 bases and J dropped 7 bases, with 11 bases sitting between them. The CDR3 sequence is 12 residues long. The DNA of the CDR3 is TGCAGTGCTCCGGATGAGGGTGAAAAACTGTTTTTT. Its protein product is CSAPDEGEKLFF.

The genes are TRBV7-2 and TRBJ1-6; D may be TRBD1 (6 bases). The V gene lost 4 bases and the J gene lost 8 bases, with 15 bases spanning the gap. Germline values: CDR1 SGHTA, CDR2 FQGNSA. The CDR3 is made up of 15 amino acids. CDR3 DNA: TGTGCCAGCAGCTACCCAGGGGTGTGGGATTCACCCCTCCACTTT. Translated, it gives CASSYPGVWDSPLHF.